This T cell receptor beta chain was obtained from a study of CD8+CD57+ T cells in acquired aplastic anemia. Study context: Average DNA yield from sorted CD4+ and CD8+ cells was approximately 3 ug. The study's findings and limits: Overlap between patients and controls comprised 25 to 30 CD8+ CDR3 sequences.

The study profiled TCR beta VDJ and CDR3 using genomic DNA as template. From the reads, TCRdb called clonotypes with MiXCR, one entry per CDR3 protein. The sample has approximately 100,000 distinct CDR3 sequences; about 63% are singletons. This clonotype was seen repeatedly, ten times or more. Its antigen remains unidentified. Individuals selected for sequencing had exhibited CD8+CD57+ cell expansion on flow cytometry. Every patient was diagnosed with severe acquired aplastic anemia. Patients were untreated when blood was sampled. Germline V CDR1 and CDR2: DFQATT, SNEGSKA (reference sequence). The CDR3 runs 13 residues. Trimming cost V 5 bases and J 0 bases; bases outside gene matches: 3.

The gene calls are TRBV20-1 and TRBJ2-7, with 8 bases aligning to TRBD1. The receptor's source is a human donor with aplastic anemia. Sequencing used sorted CD4+, CD8+, or CD8+CD57+ T cells (not recorded which) from PBMCs. This CDR3 reads CSAQDRDSYEQYF. Here the CDR3 DNA reads TGCAGTGCTCAGGACAGGGACTCCTACGAGCAGTACTTC.